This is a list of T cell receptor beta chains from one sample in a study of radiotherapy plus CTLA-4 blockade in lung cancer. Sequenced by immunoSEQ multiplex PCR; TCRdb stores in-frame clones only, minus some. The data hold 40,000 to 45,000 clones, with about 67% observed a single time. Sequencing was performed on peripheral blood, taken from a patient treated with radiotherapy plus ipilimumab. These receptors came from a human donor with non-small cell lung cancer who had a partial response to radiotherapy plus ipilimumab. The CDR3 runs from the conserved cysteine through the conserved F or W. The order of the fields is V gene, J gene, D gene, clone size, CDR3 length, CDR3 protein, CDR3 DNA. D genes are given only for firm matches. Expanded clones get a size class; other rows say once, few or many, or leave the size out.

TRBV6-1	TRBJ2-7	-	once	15	CASSEPDTLRYEQYF	TGTGCCAGCAGTGAACCGGACACCTTGCGCTACGAGCAGTACTTC
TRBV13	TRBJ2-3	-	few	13	CASSPWGADTQYF	TGTGCCAGCAGCCCGTGGGGGGCAGATACGCAGTATTTT
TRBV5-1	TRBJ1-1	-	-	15	CASSLAGVTNTEAFF	TGCGCCAGCAGCTTGGCCGGGGTTACGAACACTGAAGCTTTCTTT
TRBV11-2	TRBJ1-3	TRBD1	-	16	CASSVGQGARGNTIYF	TGTGCCAGCAGCGTCGGACAGGGGGCAAGGGGAAACACCATATATTTT
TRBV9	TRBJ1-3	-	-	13	CASSPQLGNTIYF	TGTGCCAGCAGCCCGCAGTTGGGAAACACCATATATTTT
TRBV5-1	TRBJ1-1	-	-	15	CASSLVGARSTEAFF	TGCGCCAGCAGCTTGGTAGGGGCTAGGAGCACTGAAGCTTTCTTT
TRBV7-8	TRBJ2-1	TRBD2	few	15	CASSLEAGLYNEQFF	TGTGCCAGCAGCTTAGAAGCGGGGCTATACAATGAGCAGTTCTTC
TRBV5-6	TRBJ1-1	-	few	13	CASKYLSGTEAFF	TGTGCCAGCAAGTACCTATCGGGGACTGAAGCTTTCTTT
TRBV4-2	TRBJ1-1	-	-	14	CASSRGGENTEAFF	TGTGCCAGCAGCCGGGGGGGTGAGAACACTGAAGCTTTCTTT
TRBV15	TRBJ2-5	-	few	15	CATSDLLGDQETQYF	TGTGCCACCAGTGATTTGCTTGGAGACCAAGAGACCCAGTACTTC
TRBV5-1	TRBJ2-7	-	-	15	CASSPTLGQFGEQYF	TGCGCCAGCAGCCCTACACTTGGACAGTTCGGCGAGCAGTACTTC
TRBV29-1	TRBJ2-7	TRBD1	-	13	CSVGVTGGGEQYF	TGCAGCGTTGGGGTGACAGGGGGAGGCGAGCAGTACTTC
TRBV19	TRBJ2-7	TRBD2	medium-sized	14	CASSMREDAREQYF	TGTGCCAGTAGTATGCGGGAGGACGCCCGGGAGCAGTACTTC
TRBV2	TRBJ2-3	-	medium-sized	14	CASRGRGSTDTQYF	TGTGCCAGCAGGGGTAGGGGTAGCACAGATACGCAGTATTTT
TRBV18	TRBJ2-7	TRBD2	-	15	CASSPPGTSAGEQYF	TGTGCCAGCTCACCACCTGGGACTAGCGCGGGTGAGCAGTACTTC
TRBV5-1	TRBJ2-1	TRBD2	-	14	CASSPNPSGVGQFF	TGCGCCAGCAGCCCGAACCCTAGCGGGGTGGGGCAGTTCTTC
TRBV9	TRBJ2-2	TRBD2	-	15	CASSTGLAGTGELFF	TGTGCCAGCAGCACCGGACTAGCGGGCACCGGGGAGCTGTTTTTT
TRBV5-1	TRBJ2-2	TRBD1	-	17	CASSLQGAQVFSGELFF	TGCGCCAGCAGCTTGCAGGGGGCTCAAGTTTTTTCCGGGGAGCTGTTTTTT